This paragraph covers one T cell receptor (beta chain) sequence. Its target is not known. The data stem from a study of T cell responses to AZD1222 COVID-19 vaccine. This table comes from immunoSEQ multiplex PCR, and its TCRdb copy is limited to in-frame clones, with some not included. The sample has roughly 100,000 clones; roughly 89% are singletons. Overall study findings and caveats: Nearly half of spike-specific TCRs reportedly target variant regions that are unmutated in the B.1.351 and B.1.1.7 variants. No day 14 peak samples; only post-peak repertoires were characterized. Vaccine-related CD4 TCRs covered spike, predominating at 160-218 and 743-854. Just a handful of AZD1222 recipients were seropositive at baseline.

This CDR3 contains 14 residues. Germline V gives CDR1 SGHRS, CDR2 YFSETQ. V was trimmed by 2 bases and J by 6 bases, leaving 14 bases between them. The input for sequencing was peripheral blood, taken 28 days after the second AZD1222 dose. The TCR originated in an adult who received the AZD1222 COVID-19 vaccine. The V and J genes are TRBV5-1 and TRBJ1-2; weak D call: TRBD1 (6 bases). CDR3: CASSLGGGGDGYTF. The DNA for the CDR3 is TGCGCCAGCAGCTTAGGCGGGGGCGGCGATGGCTACACCTTC. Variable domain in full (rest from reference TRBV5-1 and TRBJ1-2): KAGVTQTPRYLIKTRGQQVTLSCSPISGHRSVSWYQQTPGQGLQFLFEYFSETQRNKGNFPGRFSGRQFSNSRSEMNVSTLELGDSALYLCASSLGGGGDGYTFGSGTRLTVV.